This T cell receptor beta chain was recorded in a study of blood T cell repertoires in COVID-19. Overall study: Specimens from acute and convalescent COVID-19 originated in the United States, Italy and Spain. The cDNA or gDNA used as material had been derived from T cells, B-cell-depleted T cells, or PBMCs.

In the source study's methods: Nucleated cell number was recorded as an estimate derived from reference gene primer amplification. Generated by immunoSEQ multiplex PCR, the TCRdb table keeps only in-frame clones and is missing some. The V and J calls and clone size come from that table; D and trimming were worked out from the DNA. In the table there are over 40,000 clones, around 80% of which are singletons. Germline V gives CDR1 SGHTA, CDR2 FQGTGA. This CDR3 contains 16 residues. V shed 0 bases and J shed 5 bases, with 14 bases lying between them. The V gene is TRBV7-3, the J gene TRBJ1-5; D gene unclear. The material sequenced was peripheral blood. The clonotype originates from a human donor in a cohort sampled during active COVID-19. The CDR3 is CASSLTFWRRHQPQHF. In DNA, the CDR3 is TGTGCCAGCAGCTTAACGTTTTGGAGGCGGCATCAGCCCCAGCATTTT.